This TCR beta chain is drawn from a study of blood T cell repertoires in COVID-19. For the study at large: Sites in the United States, Italy and Spain provided acute and convalescent COVID-19 samples. PBMCs, B-cell-depleted T cells, or T cells were the source of the cDNA or gDNA that made up the material.

Original handling: Counts of nucleated cells, estimated from reference gene primer amplification, were obtained. TCRdb's copy holds only in-frame clones and misses some; the assay was immunoSEQ multiplex PCR. V and J calls and clone size are those listed in that table; D and trimming were worked out from the DNA. In the table there are about 300,000 clones, roughly 86% of which are singletons. Trimming cost V 3 bases and J 6 bases, with 10 bases left between them. The CDR3 sequence is 13 residues long. The sequence was collected from a man between 18 and 29 years old with active or convalescent COVID-19. Material: peripheral blood. The chain uses TRBV12-3 or TRBV12-4 and TRBJ2-3; D gene uncertain. CDR3 protein: CASSFPGSDTQYF. CDR3 DNA: TGTGCCAGCAGTTTTCCGGGTTCGGATACGCAGTATTTT.